The entry that follows covers one TCR beta chain sequence. A second PCR of roughly 7 to 11 cycles used a sample-barcoded 5' primer and a J-beta primer mix. A 12-random-nucleotide template-switch adaptor tagged each cDNA molecule. TCRdb reprocessed the 5' RACE reads with MiXCR, giving one entry per CDR3 protein. The sample has 1.5 million to 1.8 million distinct CDR3 sequences, 42% seen once. The data belong to a study of blood T cells in healthy people across ages. This CDR3 is 19 amino acids long. Per germline, CDR1 SQVTM and CDR2 ANQGSEA. With 0 bases clipped from V and 1 base from J, the junction kept 11 bases outside the gene matches.

Material: blood. The clonotype comes from a woman aged 18-29 years in good health. The J gene is TRBJ2-7, the V gene TRBV29-1; TRBD2 matches 14 bases. The CDR3 protein is CSVEEGTSGGGVGSYEQYF. CDR3 in DNA: TGCAGCGTTGAAGAAGGGACTAGCGGGGGAGGGGTTGGGTCCTACGAGCAGTACTTC.